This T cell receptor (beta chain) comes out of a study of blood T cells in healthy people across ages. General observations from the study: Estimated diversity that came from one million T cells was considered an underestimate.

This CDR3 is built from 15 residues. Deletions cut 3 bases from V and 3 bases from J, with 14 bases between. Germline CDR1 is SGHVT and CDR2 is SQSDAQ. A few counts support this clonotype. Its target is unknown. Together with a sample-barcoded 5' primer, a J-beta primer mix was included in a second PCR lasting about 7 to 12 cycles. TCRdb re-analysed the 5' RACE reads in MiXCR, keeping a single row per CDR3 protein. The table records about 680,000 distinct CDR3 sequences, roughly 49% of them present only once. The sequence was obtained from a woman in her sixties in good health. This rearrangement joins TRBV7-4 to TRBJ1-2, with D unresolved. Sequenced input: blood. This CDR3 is CASSLRNVDDYGYTF. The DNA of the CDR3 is TGTGCCAGCAGCTTGAGAAACGTGGATGACTATGGCTACACCTTC.